This T cell receptor beta chain was captured in a study of blood T cell repertoires in COVID-19. Looking at the study overall: Researchers got acute and convalescent COVID-19 samples from the United States, Italy and Spain. T cells, B-cell-depleted T cells, or PBMCs supplied cDNA or gDNA.

The CDR3 runs to 14 residues. Trimming at V came to 5 bases and at J to 4 bases, leaving 4 bases not matched to a gene. Germline V lookup: CDR1 MNHEY, CDR2 SMNVEV (reference sequence). Assay used: immunoSEQ multiplex PCR; TCRdb lists only in-frame clones, some missing. The data hold 410,000 or so clones, with roughly 90% observed a single time. The chain combines TRBV27 with TRBJ2-7; 11 nucleotides align to TRBD1. Material for sequencing was peripheral blood. This receptor was obtained from a woman in her forties with COVID-19, enrolled during active disease. This CDR3 reads CASSHGQGAYEQYF. In DNA, the CDR3 is TGTGCCAGCAGTCACGGACAGGGGGCTTACGAGCAGTACTTC.